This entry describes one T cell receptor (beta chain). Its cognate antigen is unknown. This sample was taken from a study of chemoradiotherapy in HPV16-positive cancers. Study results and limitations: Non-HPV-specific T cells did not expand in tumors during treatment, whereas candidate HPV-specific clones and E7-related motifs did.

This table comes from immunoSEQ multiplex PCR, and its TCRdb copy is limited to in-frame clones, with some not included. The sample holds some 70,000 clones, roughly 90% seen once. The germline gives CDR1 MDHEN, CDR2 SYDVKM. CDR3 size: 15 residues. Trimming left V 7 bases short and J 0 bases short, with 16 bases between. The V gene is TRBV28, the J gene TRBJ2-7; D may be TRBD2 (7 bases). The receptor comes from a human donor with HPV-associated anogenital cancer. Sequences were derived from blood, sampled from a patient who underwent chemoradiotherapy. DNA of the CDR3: TGTGCCAGCACCTCACGGGGGGCTACCTCCTACGAGCAGTACTTC. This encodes CASTSRGATSYEQYF.